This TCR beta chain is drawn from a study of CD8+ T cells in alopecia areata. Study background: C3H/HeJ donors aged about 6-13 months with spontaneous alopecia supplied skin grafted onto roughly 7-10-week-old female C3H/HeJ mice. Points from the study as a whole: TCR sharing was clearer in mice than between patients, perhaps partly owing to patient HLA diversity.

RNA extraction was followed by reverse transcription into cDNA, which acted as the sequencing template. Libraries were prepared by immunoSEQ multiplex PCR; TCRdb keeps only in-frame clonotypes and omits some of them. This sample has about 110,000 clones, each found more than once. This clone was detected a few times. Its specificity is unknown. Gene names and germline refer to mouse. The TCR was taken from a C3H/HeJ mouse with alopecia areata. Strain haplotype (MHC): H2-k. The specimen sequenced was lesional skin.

The CDR3 protein is CASTPTGNERLFF. CDR3 DNA, as far as it was read: TGTGCCAGCACCCCGACAGGCAACGAA. The V call is TRBV13-3, the J call TRBJ1-4; the D gene is possibly TRBD1 (6 bases). The read is 4 residues too short to cover the CDR3 end, so that end is filled in from the germline J gene. Looked up from germline, CDR1 is NNHDY and CDR2 is SYVADS. Trimming shortened V by 6 bases and J by 4 bases, and 10 bases separated the two germline ends. CDR3 length: 13 amino acids.